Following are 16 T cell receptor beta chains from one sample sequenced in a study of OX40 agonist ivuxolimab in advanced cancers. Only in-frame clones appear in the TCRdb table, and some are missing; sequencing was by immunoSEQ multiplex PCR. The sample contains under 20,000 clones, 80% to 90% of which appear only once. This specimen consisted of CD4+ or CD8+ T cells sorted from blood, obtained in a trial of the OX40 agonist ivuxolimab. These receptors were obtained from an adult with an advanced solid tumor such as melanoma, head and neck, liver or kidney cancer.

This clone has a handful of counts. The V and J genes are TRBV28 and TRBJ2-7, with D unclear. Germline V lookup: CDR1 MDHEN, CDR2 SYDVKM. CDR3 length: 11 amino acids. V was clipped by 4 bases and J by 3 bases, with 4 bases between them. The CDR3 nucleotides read TGTGCCAGCAGTTCCTTCTACGAGCAGTACTTC. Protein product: CASSSFYEQYF.

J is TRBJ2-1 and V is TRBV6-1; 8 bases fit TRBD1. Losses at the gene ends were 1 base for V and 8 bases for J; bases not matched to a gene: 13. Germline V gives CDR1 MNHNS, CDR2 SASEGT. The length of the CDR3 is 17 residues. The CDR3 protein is CASSEVAGRGPRDEQFF. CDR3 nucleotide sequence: TGTGCCAGCAGTGAAGTGGCGGGCAGGGGGCCTAGAGATGAGCAGTTCTTC.

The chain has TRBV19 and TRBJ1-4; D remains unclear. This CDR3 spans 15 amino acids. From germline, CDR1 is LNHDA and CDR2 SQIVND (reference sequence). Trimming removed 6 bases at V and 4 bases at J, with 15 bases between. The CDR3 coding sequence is TGTGCCAGTAGAAGAGAGGGAGTCCGTAATGAAAAACTGTTTTTT. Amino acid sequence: CASRREGVRNEKLFF.

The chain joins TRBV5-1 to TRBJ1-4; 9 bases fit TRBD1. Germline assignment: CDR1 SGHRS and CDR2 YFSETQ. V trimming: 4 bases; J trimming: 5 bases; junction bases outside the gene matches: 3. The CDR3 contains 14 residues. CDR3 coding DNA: TGCGCCAGCAGCCAGGGACAGGGAAATGAAAAACTGTTTTTT. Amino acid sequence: CASSQGQGNEKLFF.

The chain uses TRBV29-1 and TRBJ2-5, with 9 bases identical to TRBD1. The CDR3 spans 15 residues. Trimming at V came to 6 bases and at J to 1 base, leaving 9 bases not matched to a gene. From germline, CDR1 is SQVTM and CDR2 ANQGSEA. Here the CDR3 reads CSVDRWDRAQETQYF. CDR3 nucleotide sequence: TGCAGCGTGGATCGATGGGACAGGGCCCAAGAGACCCAGTACTTC.

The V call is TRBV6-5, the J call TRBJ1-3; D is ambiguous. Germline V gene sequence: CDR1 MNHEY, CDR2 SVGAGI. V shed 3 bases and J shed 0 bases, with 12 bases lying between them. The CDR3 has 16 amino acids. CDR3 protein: CASSYSEGDSGNTIYF. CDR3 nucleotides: TGTGCCAGCAGTTATTCTGAGGGCGACTCTGGAAACACCATATATTTT.

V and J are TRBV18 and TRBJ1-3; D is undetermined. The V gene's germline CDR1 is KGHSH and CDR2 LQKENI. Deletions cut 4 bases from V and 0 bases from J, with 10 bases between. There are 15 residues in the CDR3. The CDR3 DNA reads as TGTGCCAGCTCACTCTCAGATGGCTCTGGAAACACCATATATTTT. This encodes CASSLSDGSGNTIYF.

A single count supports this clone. CDR3 in DNA: TGTGCCAGCAGCGTGCGGACAGGGGAGGCCTACGAGCAGTACTTC. The encoded protein is CASSVRTGEAYEQYF. The chain is built from TRBV14 and TRBJ2-7; 9 nucleotides align to TRBD1. The CDR3 totals 15 residues. Germline V gene lookup returns CDR1 SGHDN and CDR2 FVKESK. The V segment lost 5 bases and the J segment 2 bases; nucleotides outside the gene matches: 7.

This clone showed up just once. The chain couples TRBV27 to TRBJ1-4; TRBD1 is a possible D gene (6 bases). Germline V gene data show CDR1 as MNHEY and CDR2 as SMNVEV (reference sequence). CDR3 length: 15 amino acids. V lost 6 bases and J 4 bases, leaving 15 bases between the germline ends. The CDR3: CASRSEDRSNEKLFF. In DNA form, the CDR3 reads TGTGCCAGCAGGAGCGAGGACAGAAGTAATGAAAAACTGTTTTTT.

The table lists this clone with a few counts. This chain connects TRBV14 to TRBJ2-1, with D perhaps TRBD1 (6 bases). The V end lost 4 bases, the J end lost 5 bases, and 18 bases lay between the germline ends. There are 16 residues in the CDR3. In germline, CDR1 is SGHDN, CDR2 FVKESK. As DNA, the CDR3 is TGTGCCAGCAGCCGAGCACAGGGTCTGAGGAACAATGAGCAGTTCTTC. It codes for CASSRAQGLRNNEQFF.

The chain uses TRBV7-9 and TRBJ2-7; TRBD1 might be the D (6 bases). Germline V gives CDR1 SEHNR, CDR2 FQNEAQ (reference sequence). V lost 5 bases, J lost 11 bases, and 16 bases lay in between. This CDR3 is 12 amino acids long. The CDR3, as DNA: TGTGCCAGCAGCCGGGACAAGCCGCCCGAGTACTTC. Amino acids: CASSRDKPPEYF.

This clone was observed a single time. CDR3 sequence reads: CASSFRGATYEQYF. Here the CDR3 DNA reads TGTGCCAGCAGTTTCAGGGGGGCGACCTACGAGCAGTACTTC. The chain has TRBV6-5 and TRBJ2-7; D is perhaps TRBD1 (7 bases). This CDR3 has 14 residues. The V gene's germline CDR1 is MNHEY and CDR2 SVGAGI. V lost 4 bases to trimming and J lost 2 bases, with 12 bases between them.

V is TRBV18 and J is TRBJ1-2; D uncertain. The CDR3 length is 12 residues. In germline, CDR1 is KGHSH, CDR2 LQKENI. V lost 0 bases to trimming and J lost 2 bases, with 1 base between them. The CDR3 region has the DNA TGTGCCAGCTCACCACCGAACTATGGCTACACCTTC. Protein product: CASSPPNYGYTF. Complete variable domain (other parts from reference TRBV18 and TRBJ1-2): NAGVMQNPRHLVRRRGQEARLRCSPMKGHSHVYWYRQLPEEGLKFMVYLQKENIIDESGMPKERFSAEFPKEGPSILRIQQVVRGDSAAYFCASSPPNYGYTFGSGTRLTVV.

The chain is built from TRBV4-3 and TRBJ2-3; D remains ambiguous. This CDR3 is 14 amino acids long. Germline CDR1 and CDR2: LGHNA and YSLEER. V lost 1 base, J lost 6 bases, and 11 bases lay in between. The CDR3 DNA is TGCGCCAGCAGCCAAGTGCAGCGCTGGGATACGCAGTATTTT. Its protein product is CASSQVQRWDTQYF.

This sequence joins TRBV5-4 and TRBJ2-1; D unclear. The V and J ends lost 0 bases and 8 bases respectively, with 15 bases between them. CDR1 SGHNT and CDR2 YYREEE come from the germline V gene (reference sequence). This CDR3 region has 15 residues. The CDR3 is CASSLGTQRGDEQFF. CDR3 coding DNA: TGTGCCAGCAGCTTGGGGACCCAACGAGGAGATGAGCAGTTCTTC.

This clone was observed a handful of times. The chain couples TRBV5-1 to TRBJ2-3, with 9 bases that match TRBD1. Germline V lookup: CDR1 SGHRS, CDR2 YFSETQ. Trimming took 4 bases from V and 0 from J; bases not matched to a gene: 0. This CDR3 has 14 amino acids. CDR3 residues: CASSGTGSTDTQYF. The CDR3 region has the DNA TGCGCCAGCAGCGGGACAGGGAGCACAGATACGCAGTATTTT.